Below, one T cell receptor (beta chain) is given with its context. This clone's antigen is unknown. Base qualities were left out, and no much larger clone turns up one base away. This sample was taken from a study of identical twins (dated by TCRdb to 2016 to 2018). Concerning the study at large: To test whether fetal clonotypes persist, this study deep-sequenced TCR alpha and beta repertoires from monozygotic twins, from unrelated adults of various ages, and from cord blood. To rule out contamination, replicate twin experiments were performed at different times with different library preparation protocols.

The V end gives up 3 bases and the J end 7 bases, leaving 7 bases in the junction not matched to a gene. CDR3 length: 15 amino acids, cysteine to phenylalanine. The CDR3 DNA has 45 bases and is translated from base 1. Every donor in the study was a healthy Caucasian. Three pairs of female monozygotic twins, all aged roughly 18 to 30 years, made up the twin cohort. Positive isolation kits from Invitrogen were used to isolate the CD4+ and CD8+ T cell populations. What the research found in general, with its limitations: Compared with coincidental sharing between unrelated individuals, an excess of low generation-probability sequences was observed among out-of-frame TCR alpha sequences shared between twins. Zero-insertion analyses could be partly confounded by invariant T cells such as MAIT and iNKT, although diverse VJ usage argued against such confounding for most clonotypes. Because the same donors could not be followed over many years, the conclusions depended on cross-sectional statistical analysis. Fewer insertions were carried by abundant cord blood beta clonotypes, a similar but weaker trend appeared in young adult naive repertoires, and no such trend appeared in memory repertoires. The excess sharing between twins in beta out-of-frame sequences was weaker because fewer shared sequences reduced the signal-to-noise ratio. Out-of-frame TCR alpha sharing in monozygotic twins was systematically underestimated by recombination models, whereas sharing between unrelated individuals was in agreement with the recombination models.

The receptor library was made with 5' RACE. Sequencing was carried out with an Illumina HiSeq 2000. Template switching introduced a universal primer binding site; the final cDNA contained a unique molecular identifier, enabling accurate counting of TCR cDNA molecules. First-strand cDNA for TCR alpha and beta chains was synthesized from specific primers in the conserved constant-segment region. To control for contamination, every cDNA library carried two barcodes: a SMART-Mk sample barcode plus Illumina barcodes. TruSeq adapter sequences along with Illumina sample barcodes were introduced in two successive PCR steps. Sequencing of the TCR alpha and beta cDNA libraries was done on the Illumina HiSeq platform using custom primers. Regarding the original processing steps: MiGEC was used to process raw reads and extract unique molecular identifiers, and MiXCR was used to find CDR3 positions. For each individual, recombination models were inferred using an EM algorithm with the repgenHMM and IGoR tools. The analysis of shared clonotypes was done with the tcR package in R, with sharing normalized by the product of cloneset sizes. To study raw recombination without the effects of thymic and clonal selection, out-of-frame nonproductive sequences were analyzed. The public reads were reprocessed in TCRdb via fastp at Q25 and MiXCR, keeping in-frame beta chains. Here each entry gathers all rows of one CDR3 protein and keeps the most common genes and DNA. These V and J calls are TCRdb output, not the study's own analysis. This sample gives roughly 260,000 distinct CDR3 sequences in total; 6% to 8.5% of them show up just once. 5% to 6% of the sample goes to the ten largest clones.

These data also featured in a second study, about yellow fever vaccine responses in identical twins. From the second report: The T cell response to vaccination in identical twins was reported by the authors to appear partly convergent and partly personalized. In identical twins, the study followed T cell clones that responded to the vaccine with precision.

The sample consisted of CD8+ T cells sorted from blood. This clonotype was obtained from a woman aged 18-35 years in good health. The chain employs TRBV12-3 or TRBV12-4 and TRBJ2-1; TRBD1 aligns with 9 central bases. The CDR3 protein is CASSFVGQGWNEQFF. The bases are TGTGCCAGCAGTTTCGTAGGACAGGGGTGGAATGAGCAGTTCTTC.